A single sample gave rise to the 9 T cell receptor beta chains below, sequenced in a study of T cell changes during pregnancy in multiple sclerosis. The table came from immunoSEQ multiplex PCR; TCRdb's copy has only in-frame clones and leaves some out. Of about 38,000 clones listed, 92% are singletons. The sample in question was CD4+ T cells from peripheral blood mononuclear cells, obtained after pregnancy. These receptors came from a female donor in good health, enrolled as a control in a pregnancy study.

A single count supports this clone. At the DNA level, this CDR3 is encoded by other sequences in the same sample as well. The rearrangement uses TRBV5-1 and TRBJ2-5, with 10 bases lining up with TRBD1. With 3 bases clipped from V and 2 bases from J, the junction kept 1 base outside the gene matches. The CDR3 has 14 amino acids. Germline-derived CDR1 and CDR2 are SGHRS and YFSETQ. The CDR3 spells CASSSGQGQETQYF. CDR3 DNA: TGCGCCAGCAGCTCGGGACAGGGGCAAGAGACCCAGTACTTC.

J is TRBJ1-3 and V is TRBV7-2, with a possible D match to TRBD1 (5 bases). The germline CDR1 and CDR2 sequences are SGHTA and FQGNSA. V was shortened by 5 bases and J by 4 bases, with 15 bases between the two germline ends. The CDR3 covers 15 residues. The CDR3: CASSPQGFGGNTIYF. The CDR3 DNA is TGTGCCAGCAGCCCGCAGGGTTTCGGCGGAAACACCATATATTTT. Supplemented by reference TRBV7-2 and TRBJ1-3, the full variable domain reads GAGVSQSPSNKVTEKGKDVELRCDPISGHTALYWYRQSLGQGLEFLIYFQGNSAPDKSGLPSDRFSAERTGGSVSTLTIQRTQQEDSAVYLCASSPQGFGGNTIYFGEGSWLTVV.

The genes are TRBV7-2 and TRBJ2-7; D remains ambiguous. The CDR3 totals 14 residues. Germline CDR1 SGHTA, CDR2 FQGNSA. V was clipped by 5 bases and J by 3 bases, with 14 bases between them. CDR3 sequence: CASSLSVQDYEQYF. CDR3 sequence (DNA): TGTGCCAGCAGCCTCTCAGTGCAGGACTACGAGCAGTACTTC.

V and J are TRBV6-1 and TRBJ2-3, with TRBD1 matching over 9 bases. The length of the CDR3 is 16 residues. CDR1 is MNHNS and CDR2 is SASEGT in the germline V gene. After removal of 2 bases from V and 1 base from J, the junction contained 4 bases not matched to a gene. CDR3 amino acids: CASSERTGVGTDTQYF. The CDR3 DNA follows: TGTGCCAGCAGTGAAAGGACAGGGGTCGGCACAGATACGCAGTATTTT.

The rearrangement joins TRBV15 to TRBJ2-1, with TRBD2 identical over 8 bases. Germline CDR1 and CDR2: LNHNV and YYDKDF (reference sequence). Germline trimming cut 3 bases from V and 12 bases from J; bases unmatched to any gene: 4. The CDR3 contains 12 residues. In DNA form, the CDR3 reads TGTGCCACCAGCAGGCCGGCGGGGGGGCAGTTCTTC. It encodes CATSRPAGGQFF.

V gene TRBV7-2 combines with J gene TRBJ2-3; 7 nucleotides match TRBD2. J lost 4 bases, V lost 4 bases, and 11 bases had no gene match. The CDR3 runs 16 residues. Germline V gene data show CDR1 as SGHTA and CDR2 as FQGNSA. CDR3 bases: TGTGCCAGCAGCTATGCCCTTCTAGCGGCGCCAGATACGCAGTATTTT. It specifies CASSYALLAAPDTQYF.

The gene calls are TRBV6-1 and TRBJ1-1; the match to TRBD1 covers 9 bases. The CDR3 contains 14 residues. CDR1 MNHNS and CDR2 SASEGT come from the germline V gene. V was pared by 4 bases and J by 5 bases, with 5 bases of the junction left unmatched. In DNA, the CDR3 is TGTGCCAGCAGTGTGACAGGGGGTGGTACTGAAGCTTTCTTT. As protein: CASSVTGGGTEAFF.

CDR3 DNA: TGTGCCAGTAGTTGGACTAGCGAAGGTACGCAGTATTTT. Protein sequence: CASSWTSEGTQYF. This chain links TRBV19 with TRBJ2-3; 9 positions agree with TRBD2. Germline V lookup: CDR1 LNHDA, CDR2 SQIVND (reference sequence). V was pared by 5 bases and J by 8 bases, with 5 bases of the junction left unmatched. This CDR3 is built from 13 residues.

This clone came up a few times. The CDR3 bases are TGTGCCAGTAGTTTTAGCGGGGCAGTCACCGGGGAGCTGTTTTTT. As protein: CASSFSGAVTGELFF. The V call is TRBV19, the J call TRBJ2-2; 8 bases map to TRBD2. CDR1 LNHDA and CDR2 SQIVND come from the germline V gene (reference sequence). V was clipped by 5 bases and J by 4 bases; unmatched bases: 6. The CDR3 contains 15 residues.